This TCR beta chain was identified in a study of OX40 agonist ivuxolimab in advanced cancers. Across the study: Patients assigned to dose escalation were diagnosed with hepatocellular carcinoma, melanoma, renal cell or head and neck cancer. The group had a mean age of 60 years, ranged from about 20 to 79, and was 80% to 90% male.

The table came from immunoSEQ multiplex PCR; TCRdb's copy has only in-frame clones and leaves some out. Altogether tens of thousands of clones are present, 91% being singletons, with the ten largest covering roughly 2%. This CDR3 comprises 13 residues. Germline values: CDR1 SNHLY, CDR2 FYNNEI. Trimming took off 6 bases at V and 6 bases at J, with 12 bases between the two ends. As concerns this clone: No antigen is known for it.

Study observations and caveats: In CD8+ T cells, expanded clones were on average more numerous than in CD4+. Clonal expansion was among the lowest in partial responders at 0.1-3.0 mg/kg, especially CD8+.

This sequence originates from an adult with an advanced solid tumor such as melanoma, head and neck, liver or kidney cancer. The chain has TRBV2 and TRBJ1-5; TRBD1 might be the D (6 bases). The sample in question was CD4+ or CD8+ T cells sorted from blood, obtained in a trial of the OX40 agonist ivuxolimab. Here the CDR3 DNA reads TGTGCCAGCAGGTCACAGGGCACTCAGCCCCAGCATTTT. It codes for CASRSQGTQPQHF. The full variable domain, rest sourced from reference TRBV2 and TRBJ1-5, is EPEVTQTPSHQVTQMGQEVILRCVPISNHLYFYWYRQILGQKVEFLVSFYNNEISEKSEIFDDQFSVERPDGSNFTLKIRSTKLEDSAMYFCASRSQGTQPQHFGDGTRLSIL.